These T cell receptor beta chains were read from a single sample in a study of blood T cell repertoires in COVID-19. The protocol was immunoSEQ multiplex PCR, while the TCRdb copy is restricted to in-frame clones and leaves out a portion. Here the sample spans about 82,000 clones, around 82% being singletons. The sample comprised peripheral blood. The source is a woman in her sixties with acute or convalescent COVID-19. The CDR3 runs from the conserved cysteine through the conserved F or W. D genes are given only for firm matches. Clone size is stated in some rows and not others, as once, few, many or a class when expanded.

size: NA; D: TRBD1; V: TRBV2; J: TRBJ1-5; DNA: TGTGCCAGCAGCCCGGGACAGGCGAGCAATCAGCCCCAGCATTTT; CDR3: CASSPGQASNQPQHF
size: NA; D: TRBD1; V: TRBV2; J: TRBJ1-2; DNA: TGTGCCAGCAGTGAACAACGAACAGGGGGAGTTTATGGCTACACCTTC; CDR3: CASSEQRTGGVYGYTF
size: NA; D: NA; V: TRBV23-1; J: TRBJ1-1; DNA: TGCGCCAGCAGTCCACCGCTCAGGGGCGCTTGTACTGAAGCTTTCTTT; CDR3: CASSPPLRGACTEAFF
size: NA; D: TRBD2; V: TRBV7-9; J: TRBJ2-1; DNA: TGTGCCAGCAGCTCCGTAGCGGGGGGGTACAATGAGCAGTTCTTC; CDR3: CASSSVAGGYNEQFF
size: NA; D: NA; V: TRBV6-5; J: TRBJ1-2; DNA: TGTGCCAGCAGTCAGGATTATGGCTACACCTTC; CDR3: CASSQDYGYTF
size: NA; D: TRBD2; V: TRBV6-2/TRBV6-3; J: TRBJ2-7; DNA: TGTGCCAGCAGTCAAGGGAGGCTAGCGGGCCGCTACGAGCAGTACTTC; CDR3: CASSQGRLAGRYEQYF
size: NA; D: NA; V: TRBV5-1; J: TRBJ2-7; DNA: TGCGCCAGCAGCTTGGGCAGGGATGAGAACGAGCAGTACTTC; CDR3: CASSLGRDENEQYF
size: NA; D: TRBD1; V: TRBV6-2/TRBV6-3; J: TRBJ2-7; DNA: TGTGCCAGCCGTTATCCGGGACAGGGGGCCAACGAGCAGTACTTC; CDR3: CASRYPGQGANEQYF
size: NA; D: NA; V: TRBV6-5; J: TRBJ2-7; DNA: TGTGCCAGCAGCACTTCGAGGGTTCGCGGCGAGCAGTACTTC; CDR3: CASSTSRVRGEQYF
size: NA; D: TRBD1; V: TRBV10-3; J: TRBJ1-1; DNA: TGTGCCATCAGCGGGGACAGCCCGAACACTGAAGCTTTCTTT; CDR3: CAISGDSPNTEAFF
size: few; D: NA; V: TRBV5-4; J: TRBJ2-1; DNA: TGTGCCAGCAGCTTTGGGGCAGGCCAATCCTACAATGAGCAGTTCTTC; CDR3: CASSFGAGQSYNEQFF
size: NA; D: TRBD1; V: TRBV7-2; J: TRBJ1-4; DNA: TGTGCCAGCAGCTCAGGGGGCGCGGTAGAAAAACTGTTTTTT; CDR3: CASSSGGAVEKLFF
size: NA; D: NA; V: TRBV18; J: TRBJ1-5; DNA: TGTGCCAGCTCACCAACAGGGTATAGCAATCAGCCCCAGCATTTT; CDR3: CASSPTGYSNQPQHF
size: NA; D: NA; V: TRBV30; J: TRBJ1-3; DNA: TGTGCCTGGAGACATTCCTCTGGAAACACCATATATTTT; CDR3: CAWRHSSGNTIYF
size: NA; D: TRBD1; V: TRBV5-1; J: TRBJ2-2; DNA: TGCGCCAGCAGCTCGACGACAGGGGGCTTATACACCGGGGAGCTGTTTTTT; CDR3: CASSSTTGGLYTGELFF
size: NA; D: NA; V: TRBV9; J: TRBJ2-4; DNA: TGTGCCAGCAGCCATGGACTAGCCAAAAACATTCAGTACTTC; CDR3: CASSHGLAKNIQYF
size: NA; D: TRBD2; V: TRBV5-1; J: TRBJ2-3; DNA: TGCGCCAGCAGCCTAAGACTAGCGGGAGGGGAAGATACGCAGTATTTT; CDR3: CASSLRLAGGEDTQYF
size: NA; D: NA; V: TRBV7-6; J: TRBJ1-4; DNA: TGTGCCAGCAGCTTAGGGGACTCGGGAGGGGTTGCTAATGAAAAACTGTTTTTT; CDR3: CASSLGDSGGVANEKLFF
size: few; D: TRBD1; V: TRBV7-9; J: TRBJ2-5; DNA: TGTGCCAGCAGTTCCCAGTGGGGGACAGGGGCAGAGACCCAGTACTTC; CDR3: CASSSQWGTGAETQYF
size: NA; D: TRBD2; V: TRBV3-1/TRBV3-2; J: TRBJ2-7; DNA: TGTGCCAGCAGCCTCTCTATAGCGGGAGGGCTTTCCTACGAGCAGTACTTC; CDR3: CASSLSIAGGLSYEQYF
size: NA; D: TRBD1; V: TRBV10-3; J: TRBJ2-7; DNA: TGTGCCATCACCACGACAGGGGGCCTGTACGAGCAGTACTTC; CDR3: CAITTTGGLYEQYF
size: NA; D: TRBD2; V: TRBV5-1; J: TRBJ2-1; DNA: TGCGCCAGCAGCTCCCTAACACTAGCGGGAGTGAGGAATGAGCAGTTCTTC; CDR3: CASSSLTLAGVRNEQFF
size: NA; D: NA; V: TRBV2; J: TRBJ1-5; DNA: TGTGCCAGCAGAACACAGGGAACGTACCAGCCCCAGCATTTT; CDR3: CASRTQGTYQPQHF
size: NA; D: TRBD2; V: TRBV7-2; J: TRBJ2-5; DNA: TGTGCCAGCAGCCACCAGCGGGGGGAACAAGAGACCCAGTACTTC; CDR3: CASSHQRGEQETQYF
size: NA; D: NA; V: TRBV11-3; J: TRBJ2-3; DNA: TGTGCCAGCAGCACGGGATCGAATACGCAGTATTTT; CDR3: CASSTGSNTQYF
size: NA; D: TRBD2; V: TRBV5-4; J: TRBJ2-3; DNA: TGTGCCAGCAGCCTTAGCGGGGGGTCTACAGATACGCAGTATTTT; CDR3: CASSLSGGSTDTQYF
size: once; D: TRBD2; V: TRBV29-1; J: TRBJ2-2; DNA: TGCAGCGTTGGACTAGCGGGTAACACCGGGGAGCTGTTTTTT; CDR3: CSVGLAGNTGELFF
size: once; D: NA; V: TRBV9; J: TRBJ1-3; DNA: TGTGCCAGCAGCAATAAGGGGGGGTCCGGAAACACCATATATTTT; CDR3: CASSNKGGSGNTIYF
size: NA; D: NA; V: TRBV5-5; J: TRBJ1-3; DNA: TGTGCCAGCAGCTTGCTACTGAGCTCTGGAAACACCATATATTTT; CDR3: CASSLLLSSGNTIYF
size: NA; D: NA; V: TRBV9; J: TRBJ2-7; DNA: TGTGCCAGCAGCGCCTCCGGGACACCGCTTTCCTACGAGCAGTACTTC; CDR3: CASSASGTPLSYEQYF
size: NA; D: TRBD1; V: TRBV5-1; J: TRBJ1-2; DNA: TGCGCCAGCAGCCTCGGGACAGGGTTTAGCTACACCTTC; CDR3: CASSLGTGFSYTF
size: NA; D: TRBD1; V: TRBV5-4; J: TRBJ1-2; DNA: TGTGCCAGCAGCCCCCCCAGGGGGATGGACTATGGCTACACCTTC; CDR3: CASSPPRGMDYGYTF
size: NA; D: NA; V: TRBV29-1; J: TRBJ2-6; DNA: TGCAGCGTTGCAGGAGGGATCTCTGGGGCCAACGTCCTGACTTTC; CDR3: CSVAGGISGANVLTF
size: once; D: NA; V: TRBV30; J: TRBJ2-1; DNA: TGTGCCTGTCTTCCGGGACTTCTCTCGGGTGAGCAGTTCTTC; CDR3: CACLPGLLSGEQFF
size: NA; D: TRBD1; V: TRBV29-1; J: TRBJ1-1; DNA: TGCAGCGTTGAAGATGGTCCCCAGGGGGCTGAAGCTTTCTTT; CDR3: CSVEDGPQGAEAFF
size: once; D: NA; V: TRBV10-2; J: TRBJ1-6; DNA: TGCGCCAGCAGTGAGCCGGGTAATAATTCACCCCTCCACTTT; CDR3: CASSEPGNNSPLHF
size: NA; D: NA; V: TRBV6-1; J: TRBJ2-1; DNA: TGTGCCAGCAGTGAAGAAGGTCGAGGTGGGAGCTCCTACAATGAGCAGTTCTTC; CDR3: CASSEEGRGGSSYNEQFF
size: NA; D: TRBD1; V: TRBV3-1/TRBV3-2; J: TRBJ1-2; DNA: TGTGCCAGCAGCACCCAAACCCCGGGGACAGGGGGCCCGGTGGCCCTCTTC; CDR3: CASSTQTPGTGGPVALF
size: NA; D: NA; V: TRBV6-5; J: TRBJ1-1; DNA: TGTGCCAGCAGTACCAGGGTGGGGAACACTGAAGCTTTCTTT; CDR3: CASSTRVGNTEAFF
size: NA; D: NA; V: TRBV30; J: TRBJ1-2; DNA: TGTGCCTGGAGCCCCGGGGGGTCTAAGGGCTACACCTTC; CDR3: CAWSPGGSKGYTF
size: NA; D: NA; V: TRBV30; J: TRBJ1-5; DNA: TGTGCCTGGAGCTCTCCTAGTGGGGGGTATCAGCCCCAGCATTTT; CDR3: CAWSSPSGGYQPQHF
size: NA; D: TRBD1; V: TRBV7-3; J: TRBJ2-7; DNA: TGTGCCAGCAGCTTAAACAACCGGGACAGCTCCTACGAGCAGTACTTC; CDR3: CASSLNNRDSSYEQYF
size: NA; D: TRBD2; V: TRBV7-9; J: TRBJ2-7; DNA: TGTGCCAGCAGACCACACGCGGGGGCCTACGAGCAGTACTTC; CDR3: CASRPHAGAYEQYF
size: NA; D: NA; V: TRBV6-4; J: TRBJ2-2; DNA: TGTGCCAGCGGGCCGACAGACAGTTTGAACACCGGGGAGCTGTTTTTT; CDR3: CASGPTDSLNTGELFF
size: NA; D: NA; V: TRBV7-7; J: TRBJ2-2; DNA: TGTGCTAGCAGCTTTCTCGACACCGCTACCGGGGAGCTGTTTTTT; CDR3: CASSFLDTATGELFF
size: NA; D: NA; V: TRBV19; J: TRBJ1-3; DNA: TGTGCCAGTAGTATGTACAGGGGAAACACCATATATTTT; CDR3: CASSMYRGNTIYF
size: NA; D: NA; V: TRBV4-3; J: TRBJ2-7; DNA: TGCGCCAGCAGCCAAGACAAACAGACCTACGAGCAGTACTTC; CDR3: CASSQDKQTYEQYF